Listed here are 18 T cell receptor beta chains from one sample, sequenced in a study of regulatory T cells in long-lasting Graves disease. The authors built TCR beta libraries using iRepertoire HTBI primers and Arm-PCR of CDR3 regions. Via MiXCR, TCRdb re-called the multiplex PCR reads, giving one row per CDR3 protein. This sample has under 500,000 distinct CDR3 sequences, with less than 25% found just once. The time point denotes: persistent/refractory GD, antithyroid drugs over 5 years with positive TRAb. RNA extracted from PBMCs served as the sequencing template. Material: peripheral blood mononuclear cells (PBMCs), obtained when the disease was refractory, from a patient treated with antithyroid drugs. All receptors derive from a female donor with Graves disease.

V usage is TRBV4-3 and J usage is TRBJ2-7, with 8 bases matching TRBD1. The ends lost 0 bases at V and 3 bases at J; junction bases unmatched: 4. This CDR3 spans 15 amino acids. The germline V gene has CDR1 LGHNA and CDR2 YSLEER. CDR3 sequence (DNA): TGCGCCAGCAGCCAAGATCGACAGGGGAGCTACGAGCAGTACTTC. Its translation: CASSQDRQGSYEQYF.

This clonotype was counted ten times or more. The CDR3 bases are TGTGCCAGCAGTGCCAGGGGGCGAAGCAATCAGCCCCAGCATTTT. Translating it yields CASSARGRSNQPQHF. The V and J genes are TRBV6-1 and TRBJ1-5; 8 bases line up with TRBD1. CDR1 is MNHNS, CDR2 SASEGT, per germline. J lost 1 base, V lost 4 bases, and 3 bases had no gene match. The CDR3 runs to 15 residues.

This clonotype was counted only a few times. The CDR3 DNA reads TGCGCCAGCAGCTTGGCACAGATTCAAGAGACCCAGTACTTC. Protein: CASSLAQIQETQYF. The rearrangement joins TRBV5-1 to TRBJ2-5; D gene ambiguous. The CDR3 runs 14 residues. Germline V CDR1 and CDR2: SGHRS, YFSETQ. The V gene lost 0 bases and the J gene lost 2 bases, with 8 bases spanning the gap.

This clonotype occurred many times. The chain combines TRBV6-2 or TRBV6-3 with TRBJ2-7; D is unclear. CDR1 and CDR2 from the germline V gene are MNHEY and SVGEGT. V lost 2 bases and J lost 2, with 10 bases in between. This CDR3 contains 14 residues. The CDR3 region has the DNA TGTGCCAGCAGTTACCGCCTGACTCCCTACGAGCAGTACTTC. Its translation: CASSYRLTPYEQYF.

The chain couples TRBV7-2 to TRBJ1-5; a possible D gene is TRBD1 (6 bases). Germline CDR1 SGHTA, CDR2 FQGNSA. The CDR3 is 16 amino acids. V was shortened by 1 base and J by 9 bases, with 19 bases between the two germline ends. The chain's CDR3 is CASSLGGAGDIRPQHF. For the CDR3, the DNA is TGTGCCAGCAGCTTAGGTGGAGCAGGGGATATCAGGCCCCAGCATTTT.

This clonotype was detected only a few times. The J gene is TRBJ2-5, the V gene TRBV12-3 or TRBV12-4; TRBD1 agrees at 10 bases. CDR3 length: 15 amino acids. The trim removed 4 bases at V and 3 bases at J, leaving 5 bases unmatched. CDR3 in DNA: TGTGCCAGCAGTTCGACAGGGGGCATGAAAGAGACCCAGTACTTC. Its translation: CASSSTGGMKETQYF.

This clonotype has a handful of counts. This chain connects TRBV5-1 to TRBJ1-2; TRBD1 is a possible D gene (6 bases). Trimming pared 4 bases from V and 4 bases from J, leaving 14 bases between. The germline V gene has CDR1 SGHRS and CDR2 YFSETQ. This CDR3 spans 14 amino acids. The CDR3 protein is CASSVNRDLYGYTF. DNA of the CDR3: TGCGCCAGCAGCGTCAACAGGGACCTCTATGGCTACACCTTC.

Ten or more counts support this clonotype. The J gene is TRBJ2-5, the V gene TRBV7-9; D is unresolved. The CDR3 spans 16 residues. CDR1 SEHNR and CDR2 FQNEAQ come from the germline V gene (reference sequence). The V and J ends lost 0 bases and 3 bases respectively, with 14 bases between them. The CDR3 loop is CASSLAGAKMEETQYF. The CDR3, as DNA: TGTGCCAGCAGCTTAGCCGGAGCCAAGATGGAAGAGACCCAGTACTTC. Full variable domain (outside the CDR3, taken from reference TRBV7-9 and TRBJ2-5): DTGVSQNPRHKITKRGQNVTFRCDPISEHNRLYWYRQTLGQGPEFLTYFQNEAQLEKSRLLSDRFSAERPKGSFSTLEIQRTEQGDSAMYLCASSLAGAKMEETQYFGPGTRLLVL.

This clonotype occurred a few times. The rearrangement uses TRBV6-5 and TRBJ1-1; a possible D gene is TRBD1 (5 bases). The CDR3 totals 14 residues. Looked up from germline, CDR1 is MNHEY and CDR2 is SVGAGI. Trimming cost V 2 bases and J 3 bases, with 10 bases left between them. Here the CDR3 reads CASSYVGGDTEAFF. DNA of the CDR3: TGTGCCAGCAGTTACGTGGGGGGAGACACTGAAGCTTTCTTT.

Ten or more counts support this clonotype. CDR3 DNA sequence: TGTGCCAGCAGCCCATCTAGCGGCCACTCCTACGAGCAGTACTTC. This codes for CASSPSSGHSYEQYF. The J gene is TRBJ2-7, the V gene TRBV7-6; TRBD2 matches 7 bases. Losses at the gene ends were 5 bases for V and 0 bases for J; bases not matched to a gene: 7. CDR3 length: 15 residues. From germline, CDR1 is SGHVS and CDR2 FNYEAQ.

The genes are TRBV28 and TRBJ1-2, with 7 nucleotides matching TRBD1. The germline CDR1 and CDR2 sequences are MDHEN and SYDVKM. CDR3 length: 14 residues. Losses at the gene ends were 6 bases for V and 4 bases for J; bases not matched to a gene: 8. As DNA, the CDR3 is TGTGCCAGCAGGGGACAGTCGACCCTCTATGGCTACACCTTC. It specifies CASRGQSTLYGYTF.

This clonotype was observed a single time. This chain connects TRBV28 to TRBJ2-7, with 7 bases that match TRBD1. Germline CDR1 MDHEN, CDR2 SYDVKM. The CDR3 loop spans 14 amino acids. J lost 6 bases, V lost 6 bases, and 11 bases had no gene match. The CDR3: CASRPGTALFEQYF. The CDR3 nucleotides read TGTGCCAGCAGACCCGGGACAGCCCTATTCGAGCAGTACTTC.

The sample holds many counts of this clonotype. The chain combines TRBV5-1 with TRBJ2-2; 9 bases agree with TRBD1. Germline CDR1 is SGHRS and CDR2 is YFSETQ. J lost 3 bases, V lost 3 bases, and 3 bases had no gene match. The CDR3 totals 15 residues. The CDR3 sequence: CASSYRGHDTGELFF. The DNA of the CDR3 is TGCGCCAGCAGCTACAGGGGGCACGACACCGGGGAGCTGTTTTTT.

There are a few counts of this clonotype. The chain combines TRBV14 with TRBJ2-7; no clear D gene. CDR3 length equals 16 residues. CDR1 is SGHDN, CDR2 FVKESK, per germline. Trimming shortened V by 0 bases and J by 1 base, and 13 bases separated the two germline ends. CDR3 in amino acids: CASSQDSPAFSYEQYF. CDR3 DNA: TGTGCCAGCAGCCAAGATAGTCCTGCTTTTTCCTACGAGCAGTACTTC. Full variable domain (rest looked up from reference TRBV14 and TRBJ2-7): EAGVTQFPSHSVIEKGQTVTLRCDPISGHDNLYWYRRVMGKEIKFLLHFVKESKQDESGMPNNRFLAERTGGTYSTLKVQPAELEDSGVYFCASSQDSPAFSYEQYFGPGTRLTVT.

This clonotype came up many times. The J gene is TRBJ2-2, the V gene TRBV12-3 or TRBV12-4; TRBD2 matches 11 bases. The V gene end was trimmed by 8 bases and the J gene end by 5 bases; junction bases not matched to a gene: 4. The CDR3 is 14 residues long. CDR3 protein: CASEGTSGTGELFF. The CDR3 nucleotides are TGTGCCAGCGAAGGGACTAGCGGAACCGGGGAGCTGTTTTTT.

This clonotype was recorded many times. This chain joins TRBV2 and TRBJ2-7; D perhaps matches TRBD1 (8 bases). Germline CDR1 reads SNHLY; CDR2 reads FYNNEI. The CDR3 runs 15 residues. The V end lost 6 bases, the J end lost 2 bases, and 17 bases lay between the germline ends. The CDR3 bases are TGTGCCAGCAGAGCAACAGGGGGGGGAACCTACGAGCAGTACTTC. It encodes CASRATGGGTYEQYF.

The table lists this clonotype with a few counts. The chain links TRBV19 to TRBJ1-5; no clear D. Germline lookup yields CDR1 LNHDA and CDR2 SQIVND (reference sequence). The CDR3 consists of 13 residues. V shed 5 bases and J shed 6 bases, with 11 bases lying between them. CDR3 nucleotide sequence: TGTGCCAGTAGTCTCCAGGTCGGTCAGCCCCAGCATTTT. Amino acid sequence: CASSLQVGQPQHF.

In this sample, this clonotype turned up many times. The V gene is TRBV7-9, the J gene TRBJ2-7; D is perhaps TRBD1 (5 bases). Trimming took off 5 bases at V and 2 bases at J, with 10 bases between the two ends. The CDR3 is made up of 13 amino acids. Germline V gene sequence: CDR1 SEHNR, CDR2 FQNEAQ (reference sequence). CDR3 DNA sequence: TGTGCCAGCAGCGTGGACACCACCTACGAGCAGTACTTC. It yields the protein CASSVDTTYEQYF.